This T cell receptor beta chain was documented in a study of OX40 agonist ivuxolimab in advanced cancers. Trimming left V 4 bases short and J 0 bases short, with 9 bases between. CDR3 size: 14 residues. Per germline, CDR1 SGHDN and CDR2 FVKESK. Study-level points and caveats: Antigen specificity of clonally expanded peripheral T cells was not established. Expanded clones were, on average, more numerous in CD8+ T cells than in CD4+.

The method was immunoSEQ multiplex PCR; TCRdb's version includes in-frame clones alone and lacks a portion of them. This sample carries 51,000 or so clones, approximately 86% of them seen once, and the ten largest clones take 14%. Concerning this clone: The antigen remains undetermined.

The TCR sequence derives from an adult with an advanced solid tumor such as melanoma, head and neck, liver or kidney cancer. The sample consisted of CD4+ or CD8+ T cells sorted from blood, taken in a trial of the OX40 agonist ivuxolimab. The V gene is TRBV14, the J gene TRBJ1-2; D not resolved. The CDR3 nucleotides are TGTGCCAGCAGCCCCTACAGCCCTAACTATGGCTACACCTTC. Protein product: CASSPYSPNYGYTF.